Each of the 30 T cell receptor beta chains below was sequenced from the same sample in a study of OX40 agonist ivuxolimab in advanced cancers. Some clones are missing from TCRdb's copy, which holds only in-frame ones; the method was immunoSEQ multiplex PCR. The table lists tens of thousands of clones, over 80% of them singletons, with more than 20% in the top ten. Specimen: CD4+ or CD8+ T cells sorted from blood, collected in a trial of the OX40 agonist ivuxolimab. These receptors came from an adult with an advanced solid tumor such as melanoma, head and neck, liver or kidney cancer.

V gene TRBV19 combines with J gene TRBJ2-5; 7 nucleotides align to TRBD1. This CDR3 contains 17 residues. Germline V lookup: CDR1 LNHDA, CDR2 SQIVND (reference sequence). The V segment lost 1 base and the J segment 2 bases; nucleotides outside the gene matches: 10. CDR3 region: CASSIVLTGSGQETQYF. DNA for the CDR3: TGTGCCAGTAGTATAGTCCTGACAGGGAGTGGGCAAGAGACCCAGTACTTC.

The genes are TRBV4-1 and TRBJ2-1; possibly TRBD1 for D (6 bases). The V end lost 1 base, the J end lost 7 bases, and 14 bases lay between the germline ends. CDR3 size: 15 residues. Per the germline V gene, CDR1 is MGHRA and CDR2 is YSYEKL. The CDR3 DNA is TGCGCCAGCAGCCAAGGCCCACAGGGCATGAATGAGCAGTTCTTC. Protein: CASSQGPQGMNEQFF.

The chain couples TRBV7-9 to TRBJ2-7, with 9 nucleotides matching TRBD2. The CDR3 loop spans 15 amino acids. Trimming at V came to 5 bases and at J to 4 bases, leaving 9 bases not matched to a gene. Germline lookup yields CDR1 SEHNR and CDR2 FQNEAQ (reference sequence). The DNA of the CDR3 is TGTGCCAGCAGCCCCCCGCCGGCGGGAGGGTACGAGCAGTACTTC. This translates into CASSPPPAGGYEQYF.

The chain links TRBV27 to TRBJ2-7; D may be TRBD1 (6 bases). Germline loops: CDR1 MNHEY, CDR2 SMNVEV (reference sequence). V lost 5 bases, J lost 0 bases, and 14 bases lay in between. CDR3 length equals 15 residues. The CDR3 nucleotides read TGTGCCAGCAGTAAGGACAGTCTCCTCTCCTACGAGCAGTACTTC. Its protein is CASSKDSLLSYEQYF.

V and J are TRBV9 and TRBJ1-1; 11 positions agree with TRBD1. Germline lookup yields CDR1 SGDLS and CDR2 YYNGEE. J gave up 0 bases and V 3 bases, and 7 bases lay outside the gene matches. The CDR3 loop spans 17 amino acids. The CDR3 DNA reads as TGTGCCAGCAGCGCCAGGACAGGGGGCAACCTGAACACTGAAGCTTTCTTT. Translation: CASSARTGGNLNTEAFF.

The chain uses TRBV6-5 and TRBJ1-1; 8 bases agree with TRBD1. The CDR3 loop spans 13 amino acids. V trimming: 2 bases; J trimming: 11 bases; junction bases outside the gene matches: 7. Germline V gene sequence: CDR1 MNHEY, CDR2 SVGAGI. This CDR3 reads CASSYGQGKVAFF. CDR3 nucleotide sequence: TGTGCCAGCAGTTACGGACAGGGCAAGGTGGCTTTCTTT.

This chain links TRBV28 with TRBJ2-3; possible D gene TRBD1, 5 bases. The CDR3 sequence is 15 residues long. The germline V and J ends were trimmed by 7 bases and 4 bases, with 18 bases remaining between them. Germline V gene sequence: CDR1 MDHEN, CDR2 SYDVKM. As DNA, the CDR3 is TGTGCCAGCACCCCTGACAGAAGAAACCCAGATACGCAGTATTTT. Translating gives CASTPDRRNPDTQYF.

The rearrangement uses TRBV2 and TRBJ2-1, with 15 bases identical to TRBD2. The CDR3 has 17 amino acids. The germline V gene has CDR1 SNHLY and CDR2 FYNNEI. V lost 6 bases, J lost 3 bases, and 6 bases stayed unmatched. CDR3 DNA sequence: TGTGCCAGCAGAGATGGGACTAGCGGGAGGTTCTACAATGAGCAGTTCTTC. Translated: CASRDGTSGRFYNEQFF.

This sequence joins TRBV5-5 and TRBJ2-7, with 9 bases that match TRBD1. Trimming at V came to 6 bases and at J to 6 bases, leaving 7 bases not matched to a gene. The CDR3 runs to 13 residues. CDR1 is SGHKS and CDR2 is YYEKEE in the germline V gene (reference sequence). In nucleotides, the CDR3 is TGTGCCAGCACCGGGACAGGGAATGCCGAGCAGTACTTC. It specifies CASTGTGNAEQYF.

The V gene is TRBV9, the J gene TRBJ1-1, with D possibly matching TRBD1 (6 bases). The CDR3 totals 14 residues. Germline values: CDR1 SGDLS, CDR2 YYNGEE. Trimming took 7 bases from V and 5 from J, leaving 18 bases between them. CDR3 sequence reads: CASATEGGKTEAFF. The CDR3 DNA reads as TGTGCCAGCGCCACCGAAGGGGGAAAAACTGAAGCTTTCTTT.

This chain joins TRBV27 and TRBJ2-1; D might be TRBD1 (8 bases). Germline V gives CDR1 MNHEY, CDR2 SMNVEV (reference sequence). This CDR3 has 15 amino acids. Trimming pared 3 bases from V and 6 bases from J, leaving 15 bases between. CDR3 region: CASSFGTGGGNEQFF. The CDR3 DNA sequence: TGTGCCAGCAGTTTCGGAACAGGGGGGGGCAATGAGCAGTTCTTC.

This clone was recorded once. The gene calls are TRBV4-1 and TRBJ1-3, with D unresolved. V was shortened by 4 bases and J by 0 bases, with 16 bases between the two germline ends. The germline gives CDR1 MGHRA, CDR2 YSYEKL. The CDR3 runs 17 residues. CDR3: CASSLRGLRDSGNTIYF. CDR3 bases: TGCGCCAGCAGCCTACGTGGCTTGAGGGACTCTGGAAACACCATATATTTT.

The chain carries TRBV4-3 and TRBJ2-7, with TRBD2 identical over 7 bases. The V gene's germline CDR1 is LGHNA and CDR2 YSLEER. V shed 4 bases and J 4 bases; nucleotides not matched to a gene: 10. The CDR3 contains 15 residues. Here the CDR3 DNA reads TGCGCCAGCAGCCCTGGACTAGGCGGAGGGTACGAGCAGTACTTC. Translating it yields CASSPGLGGGYEQYF.

The chain carries TRBV4-1 and TRBJ2-1, with D perhaps TRBD1 (6 bases). Germline CDR1 reads MGHRA; CDR2 reads YSYEKL. The V gene lost 0 bases and the J gene lost 7 bases, with 19 bases spanning the gap. This CDR3 has 17 amino acids. The CDR3 region has the DNA TGCGCCAGCAGCCAAGATCTTAGGACCCAGGGGTTTAATGAGCAGTTCTTC. Its translation is CASSQDLRTQGFNEQFF.

The chain is built from TRBV15 and TRBJ1-4; 7 bases are a match to TRBD1. This CDR3 contains 16 residues. The germline gives CDR1 LNHNV, CDR2 YYDKDF (reference sequence). V trimming: 5 bases; J trimming: 6 bases; junction bases outside the gene matches: 12. CDR3 region: CATSPGEGAGDEKLFF. CDR3 sequence (DNA): TGTGCCACCAGCCCCGGAGAGGGGGCCGGGGATGAAAAACTGTTTTTT.

Comment on this clone: This CDR3 fails to terminate in the conserved phenylalanine or tryptophan, so it likely reflects a read error. The J gene is TRBJ1-2, the V gene TRBV7-9, with no clear D. Germline V CDR1 and CDR2: SEHNR, FQNEAQ (reference sequence). V shed 1 base and J shed 4 bases, with 10 bases lying between them. The CDR3 is 14 amino acids. CDR3 protein: CASSLDAGLYGYTL. As DNA, the CDR3 is TGTGCCAGCAGCTTAGATGCAGGCCTCTATGGCTACACCCTC.

This clone was found a few times. This chain connects TRBV6-4 to TRBJ2-5; the D gene could be TRBD1 or TRBD2 (6 bases each). With 2 bases removed from V and 7 bases from J, the gap between germline ends came to 11 bases. CDR3 length: 13 amino acids. Looked up from germline, CDR1 is MRHNA and CDR2 is SNTAGT. CDR3 bases: TGTGCCAGCAGTGACAACCGGGGGCGGACCCAGTACTTC. As protein: CASSDNRGRTQYF.

The gene calls are TRBV19 and TRBJ1-1, with a possible D match to TRBD1 (5 bases). V was trimmed by 3 bases and J by 4 bases, leaving 12 bases between them. The CDR3 spans 14 residues. Germline lookup yields CDR1 LNHDA and CDR2 SQIVND (reference sequence). DNA of the CDR3: TGTGCCAGTAGTATTGGGGCGGCAGGCACTGAAGCTTTCTTT. It codes for CASSIGAAGTEAFF.

This clone has just a few counts. The chain uses TRBV6-5 and TRBJ2-7, with 8 bases aligning to TRBD1. The CDR3 is 12 amino acids. CDR1 and CDR2 from the germline V gene are MNHEY and SVGAGI. V dropped 5 bases and J dropped 6; count of bases not matched to a gene: 3. The CDR3 spells CASSGTGGEQYF. The CDR3 DNA sequence: TGTGCCAGCAGTGGGACAGGTGGCGAGCAGTACTTC.

The V and J genes are TRBV10-1 and TRBJ2-3; TRBD2 aligns across 11 bases. Germline CDR1 is WNHNN and CDR2 is SYGVQD (reference sequence). V lost 6 bases and J lost 1; bases outside the gene matches: 6. The CDR3 sequence is 16 residues long. The DNA for the CDR3 is TGCGCCAGCAGGGCCCCGGGACTAGCGGGCACAGATACGCAGTATTTT. Translation gives CASRAPGLAGTDTQYF.

The chain has TRBV6-5 and TRBJ2-7; 8 bases line up with TRBD1. The CDR3 extends over 14 amino acids. J lost 5 bases, V lost 5 bases, and 8 bases had no gene match. Germline V gives CDR1 MNHEY, CDR2 SVGAGI. CDR3 loop: CASSQQGDGDEQYF. CDR3 sequence (DNA): TGTGCCAGCAGTCAACAGGGGGATGGGGACGAGCAGTACTTC.

This clone was counted once. V gene TRBV28 combines with J gene TRBJ1-2, with TRBD1 matching 8 bases. With 3 bases clipped from V and 8 bases from J, the junction kept 8 bases outside the gene matches. The CDR3 totals 14 residues. Germline CDR1 is MDHEN and CDR2 is SYDVKM. For the CDR3, the DNA is TGTGCCAGCAGTTTCTGGCAGGGGGCGCAGGGCTACACCTTC. Its translation is CASSFWQGAQGYTF.

This sequence joins TRBV5-1 and TRBJ2-7; 8 nucleotides agree with TRBD1. Trimming removed 4 bases from V and 6 bases from J; junction bases left unmatched: 3. CDR3 length equals 12 residues. CDR1 SGHRS and CDR2 YFSETQ come from the germline V gene. CDR3 DNA: TGCGCCAGCAGCCCGACAGGGGCCGAGCAGTACTTC. It codes for CASSPTGAEQYF.

V and J are TRBV5-1 and TRBJ1-1; D gene ambiguous. The CDR3 loop spans 13 amino acids. V lost 2 bases and J 2 bases, leaving 7 bases between the germline ends. CDR1 and CDR2 (germline): SGHRS, YFSETQ. The CDR3 sequence: CASSFRGNTEAFF. The CDR3 DNA follows: TGCGCCAGCAGCTTCCGCGGTAACACTGAAGCTTTCTTT.

This chain links TRBV19 with TRBJ1-1; weak D call: TRBD1 (5 bases). Trimming removed 6 bases at V and 1 base at J, with 6 bases between. This CDR3 has 12 residues. Per the germline V gene, CDR1 is LNHDA and CDR2 is SQIVND (reference sequence). As DNA, the CDR3 is TGTGCCAGTAGGGGGGGGAACACTGAAGCTTTCTTT. Its translation: CASRGGNTEAFF.

The chain carries TRBV6-9 and TRBJ1-2; D remains unclear. The CDR3 spans 15 residues. Trimming left V 3 bases short and J 2 bases short, with 13 bases between. Germline V gene data show CDR1 as MNHGY and CDR2 as SVAAGI. The CDR3 DNA follows: TGTGCCAGCAGTTACGGGCGGTTATCGAACTATGGCTACACCTTC. Translated: CASSYGRLSNYGYTF.

The chain is built from TRBV27 and TRBJ1-2; D not resolved. This CDR3 has 13 residues. Trimming pared 0 bases from V and 2 bases from J, leaving 4 bases between. Germline CDR1 reads MNHEY; CDR2 reads SMNVEV (reference sequence). The CDR3 region has the DNA TGTGCCAGCAGTTTATCGTCGAACTATGGCTACACCTTC. Its translation is CASSLSSNYGYTF.

The chain joins TRBV6-6 to TRBJ2-5; possibly TRBD1 for D (6 bases). The CDR3 spans 13 residues. V lost 1 base and J lost 3, with 6 bases in between. Germline V gene sequence: CDR1 MNHNY, CDR2 SVGAGI (reference sequence). CDR3 sequence (DNA): TGTGCCAGCAGTTACTACAGGGAAGAGACCCAGTACTTC. Protein: CASSYYREETQYF.

The genes are TRBV6-6 and TRBJ2-5; perhaps TRBD1 as D (7 bases). This CDR3 is built from 15 residues. Germline V CDR1 and CDR2: MNHNY, SVGAGI (reference sequence). The germline V and J ends were trimmed by 5 bases and 4 bases, with 17 bases remaining between them. The CDR3 DNA is TGTGCCAGCAGTGCGGGACAGTCGGTTGTAGAGACCCAGTACTTC. Its protein product is CASSAGQSVVETQYF.

This clone has only a few counts. V is TRBV7-9 and J is TRBJ2-7; no clear D. The germline V gene encodes CDR1 SEHNR and CDR2 FQNEAQ (reference sequence). CDR3 length equals 15 residues. Deletions cut 1 base from V and 2 bases from J, with 12 bases between. The CDR3 bases are TGTGCCAGCAGCTTAGGGTTCACCGAACCCTACGAGCAGTACTTC. It codes for CASSLGFTEPYEQYF.